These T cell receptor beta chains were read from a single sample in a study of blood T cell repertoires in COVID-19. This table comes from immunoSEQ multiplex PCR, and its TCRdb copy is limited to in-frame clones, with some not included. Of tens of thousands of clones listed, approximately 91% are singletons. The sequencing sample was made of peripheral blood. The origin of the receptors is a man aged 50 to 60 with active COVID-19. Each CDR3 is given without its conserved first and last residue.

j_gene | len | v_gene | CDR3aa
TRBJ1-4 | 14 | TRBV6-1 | ASSDGSGFFNEKLF
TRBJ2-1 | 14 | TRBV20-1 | SASLQGSSSYNEQF
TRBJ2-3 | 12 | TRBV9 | ASSSRTGTDTQY
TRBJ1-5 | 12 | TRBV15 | ATSRDRGEEPQH
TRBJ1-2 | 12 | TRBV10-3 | AVYDRGEEGGYT
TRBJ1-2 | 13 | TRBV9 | ASSVAPGQGWGYT
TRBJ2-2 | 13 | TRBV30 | AWIQAGGPTGELF
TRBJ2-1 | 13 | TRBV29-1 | SVEAAGGFGNEQF
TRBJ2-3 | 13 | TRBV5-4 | ASSKGGTSSDTQY
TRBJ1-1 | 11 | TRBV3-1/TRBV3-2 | ASSQLVDTEAF
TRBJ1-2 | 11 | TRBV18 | ASTNTGTGGYT
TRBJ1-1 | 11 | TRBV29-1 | SVRRAKNTEAF
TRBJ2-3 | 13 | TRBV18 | ASSSTGARTDTQY
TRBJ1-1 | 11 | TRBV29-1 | SVVPTGSLKAF
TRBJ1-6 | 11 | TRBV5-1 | ASSFVEGLPLH
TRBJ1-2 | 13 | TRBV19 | ASSTNRDSNYGYT
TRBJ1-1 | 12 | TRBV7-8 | ASSLLLSDTEAF
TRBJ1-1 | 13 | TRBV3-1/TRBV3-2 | ASSQDPGRFSEAF
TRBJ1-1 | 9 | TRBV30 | AWRFRTEAF
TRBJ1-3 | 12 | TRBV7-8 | ASSLGWGGDTIY
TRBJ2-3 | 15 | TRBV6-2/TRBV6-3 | ASSYRPDYPSTDTQY
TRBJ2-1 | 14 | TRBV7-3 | ASSFAGTSDSVEQF
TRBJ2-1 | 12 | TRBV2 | ADTKTSGVGEQF
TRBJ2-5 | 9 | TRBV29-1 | SVLAQETQY
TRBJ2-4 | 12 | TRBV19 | ASSIGAGKNIQY
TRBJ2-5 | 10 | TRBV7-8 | ASSRDRETQY
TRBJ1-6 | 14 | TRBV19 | ASSRDRGSYNSPLH
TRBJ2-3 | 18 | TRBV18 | ASSLLYRDRRTSGTDTQY
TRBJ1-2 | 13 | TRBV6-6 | ASSYSSTPNGGYT
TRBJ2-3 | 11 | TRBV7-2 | ASSLGTGDTQY
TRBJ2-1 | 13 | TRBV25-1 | ASTDVRVPYNEQF
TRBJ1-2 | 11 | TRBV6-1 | ASREDRGDGYT
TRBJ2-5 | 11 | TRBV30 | AWGLAVQETQY
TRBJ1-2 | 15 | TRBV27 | ASSGQGRRDTNYGYT
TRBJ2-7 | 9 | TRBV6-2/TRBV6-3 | ASSPRVEQY
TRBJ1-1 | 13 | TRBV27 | ASSLSRGAGTEAF
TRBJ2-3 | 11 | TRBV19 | ASSIYPTDTQY
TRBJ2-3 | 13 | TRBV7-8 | ASSFPGGRADTQY
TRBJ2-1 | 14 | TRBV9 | ASSPRPGLAGNEQF